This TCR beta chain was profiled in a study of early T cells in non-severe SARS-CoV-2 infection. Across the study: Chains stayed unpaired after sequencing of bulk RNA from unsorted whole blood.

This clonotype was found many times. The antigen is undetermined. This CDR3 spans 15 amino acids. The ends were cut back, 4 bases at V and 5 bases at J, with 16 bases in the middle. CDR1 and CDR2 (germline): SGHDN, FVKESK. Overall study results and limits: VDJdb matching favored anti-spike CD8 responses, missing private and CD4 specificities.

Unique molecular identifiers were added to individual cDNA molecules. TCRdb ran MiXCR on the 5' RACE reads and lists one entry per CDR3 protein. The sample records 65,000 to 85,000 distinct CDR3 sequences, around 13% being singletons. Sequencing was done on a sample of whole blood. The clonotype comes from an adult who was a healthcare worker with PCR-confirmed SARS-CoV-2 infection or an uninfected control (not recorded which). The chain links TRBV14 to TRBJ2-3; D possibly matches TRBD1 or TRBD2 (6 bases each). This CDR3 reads CASSRSRGEGDTQYF. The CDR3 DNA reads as TGTGCCAGCAGCCGGAGTAGGGGGGAAGGAGATACGCAGTATTTT.